This entry is about one T cell receptor (beta chain). The data were obtained in a study of T cell responses to AZD1222 COVID-19 vaccine. The CDR3 spans 15 residues. V lost 6 bases, J lost 6 bases, and 19 bases lay in between. Germline CDR1 reads SNHLY; CDR2 reads FYNNEI. Sequenced by immunoSEQ multiplex PCR; TCRdb stores in-frame clones only, minus some. In the table there are about 100,000 clones, roughly 90% of which are singletons. This receptor was obtained from an adult in good health. The genes are TRBV2 and TRBJ2-3, with D possibly called TRBD1 or TRBD2 (6 bases each). The sequencing used peripheral blood, collected on day 0 of AZD1222 vaccination. CDR3 sequence: CASRWGAGYLDTQYF. The CDR3 DNA reads TGTGCCAGCAGGTGGGGGGCAGGCTACCTTGATACGCAGTATTTT.